These 26 T cell receptor beta chains originate from one sample sequenced in a study of metastatic and nonmetastatic thyroid tumors. TCRdb reanalyzed the PCR reads via MiXCR. Among roughly 15,000 clones listed, about 31% were seen once. Patients had received no treatment of any kind before thyroid surgery. Sequenced: tumor tissue. These receptors were obtained from a male donor with papillary thyroid cancer or a benign thyroid nodule (not recorded which). Some clones in this sample may be carry-over from other donors' samples.

The sample holds a few counts of this clone. The rearrangement joins TRBV6-1 to TRBJ2-1; D might be TRBD2 (6 bases). The CDR3 has 16 residues. Deletions cut 2 bases from V and 0 bases from J, with 11 bases between. Germline V gives CDR1 MNHNS, CDR2 SASEGT. This CDR3 reads CASSEYAGSSYNEQFF. CDR3 DNA sequence: TGTGCCAGCAGTGAATACGCGGGGAGCTCCTACAATGAGCAGTTCTTC.

The rearrangement links TRBV6-1 to TRBJ2-7; D gene uncertain. The V gene lost 4 bases and the J gene lost 0 bases, with 13 bases spanning the gap. Germline loops: CDR1 MNHNS, CDR2 SASEGT. This CDR3 has 15 amino acids. The CDR3 DNA sequence: TGTGCCAGCAGTGTAGCCCCCGAGAGCTCCTACGAGCAGTACTTC. Amino acid sequence: CASSVAPESSYEQYF.

The chain has TRBV5-1 and TRBJ1-1; D might be TRBD1 (6 bases). CDR1 and CDR2 (germline): SGHRS, YFSETQ. With 1 base removed from V and 7 bases from J, the gap between germline ends came to 20 bases. This CDR3 contains 16 residues. This CDR3 reads CASSLNMRSRGYEAFF. CDR3 nucleotides: TGCGCCAGCAGCTTGAATATGAGATCCAGGGGCTATGAAGCTTTCTTT.

This clone has a count of ten or more. The V and J genes are TRBV28 and TRBJ2-1; no definite D call. Trimming removed 3 bases from V and 10 bases from J, with 4 bases in between. This CDR3 contains 10 residues. From germline, CDR1 is MDHEN and CDR2 SYDVKM. CDR3 region: CASSFQEQFF. For the CDR3, the DNA is TGTGCCAGCAGTTTCCAGGAGCAGTTCTTC. Variable domain in full (rest from reference TRBV28 and TRBJ2-1): DVKVTQSSRYLVKRTGEKVFLECVQDMDHENMFWYRQDPGLGLRLIYFSYDVKMKEKGDIPEGYSVSREKKERFSLILESASTNQTSMYLCASSFQEQFFGPGTRLTVL.

The chain links TRBV5-1 to TRBJ1-6; 9 bases map to TRBD1. Trimming took 4 bases from V and 6 from J; bases not matched to a gene: 5. CDR1 and CDR2 from the germline V gene are SGHRS and YFSETQ. CDR3 length: 15 residues. CDR3 sequence: CASSATGGRNSPLHF. The CDR3 DNA reads as TGCGCCAGCAGCGCTACAGGGGGCCGTAATTCACCCCTCCACTTT.

The chain couples TRBV5-1 to TRBJ1-2; D possibly corresponds to TRBD1 (6 bases). The V end was cut by 4 bases, the J end by 5 bases, with 21 bases between. The CDR3 sequence is 16 residues long. The V gene's germline CDR1 is SGHRS and CDR2 YFSETQ. The chain's CDR3 is CASSREGTPQGYGYTF. The DNA of the CDR3 is TGCGCCAGCAGCCGGGAAGGGACTCCTCAGGGGTATGGCTACACCTTC.

This clone was picked up many times. V gene TRBV9 combines with J gene TRBJ1-4; no clear D. The V end was cut by 1 base, the J end by 3 bases, with 13 bases between. CDR1 is SGDLS, CDR2 YYNGEE, per germline. The CDR3 length is 16 residues. CDR3 amino acids: CASSVSSFSANEKLFF. In DNA, the CDR3 is TGTGCCAGCAGCGTATCTTCCTTTTCCGCTAATGAAAAACTGTTTTTT. The full variable domain, completed using reference TRBV9 and TRBJ1-4, is DSGVTQTPKHLITATGQRVTLRCSPRSGDLSVYWYQQSLDQGLQFLIQYYNGEERAKGNILERFSAQQFPDLHSELNLSSLELGDSALYFCASSVSSFSANEKLFFGSGTQLSVL.

The V call is TRBV21-1, the J call TRBJ2-7; the table's D call TRBD1 went unverified against the DNA. TRBV21-1 is termed a pseudogene. The CDR3 consists of 19 residues. In DNA, the CDR3 is TGTGCCAGCAGCTTGCAAGAGGGTGCGGGGACTAGGAGCTCCTACGAGCAGTACTTC. Its translation is CASSLQEGAGTRSSYEQYF.

The chain couples TRBV9 to TRBJ2-3, with 8 bases matching TRBD2. The V gene end was trimmed by 0 bases and the J gene end by 0 bases; junction bases not matched to a gene: 6. CDR3 size: 17 residues. Germline CDR1 and CDR2: SGDLS and YYNGEE. The CDR3 DNA follows: TGTGCCAGCAGCGTAGAGGGTAGCGGGATTAGCACAGATACGCAGTATTTT. Protein product: CASSVEGSGISTDTQYF.

This clone was counted ten times or more. CDR3 residues: CASSTRGAVGNEQFF. The CDR3 bases are TGTGCCAGCAGTACCAGAGGGGCCGTTGGTAATGAGCAGTTCTTC. V gene TRBV2 combines with J gene TRBJ2-1; D possibly matches TRBD1 or TRBD2 (5 bases each). CDR1 and CDR2 (germline): SNHLY, FYNNEI. CDR3 length: 15 amino acids. V lost 5 bases and J 7 bases, leaving 18 bases between the germline ends.

V usage is TRBV5-1 and J usage is TRBJ1-5; unclear D gene. CDR3 length: 13 residues. From germline, CDR1 is SGHRS and CDR2 YFSETQ. The V end was cut by 4 bases, the J end by 0 bases, with 5 bases between. The CDR3 DNA follows: TGCGCCAGCAGCCTAGATAGCAATCAGCCCCAGCATTTT. Protein sequence: CASSLDSNQPQHF.

This clone was seen repeatedly, ten times or more. The sample carries other DNA sequences with the same CDR3. The V call is TRBV7-3, the J call TRBJ2-7; TRBD1 matches 7 bases. The germline V gene encodes CDR1 SGHTA and CDR2 FQGTGA. After removal of 2 bases from V and 7 bases from J, the junction contained 8 bases not matched to a gene. The CDR3 contains 14 residues. The CDR3 here is CASSLRPGGDEQYF. For the CDR3, the DNA is TGTGCCAGCAGCTTACGGCCAGGGGGTGATGAGCAGTACTTC.

This clone was detected a few times. This chain connects TRBV6-5 to TRBJ1-2; no definite D call. The CDR3 consists of 13 residues. V lost 7 bases, J lost 2 bases, and 11 bases lay in between. CDR1 is MNHEY, CDR2 SVGAGI, per germline. CDR3: CASTFGRNYGYTF. The CDR3, as DNA: TGTGCCAGCACTTTTGGCAGAAACTATGGCTACACCTTC.

The V call is TRBV11-1, the J call TRBJ2-3; the match to TRBD1 covers 8 bases. The J segment lost 2 bases and the V segment lost 1 base, leaving 2 bases of the junction unmatched. The CDR3 is 15 amino acids. Germline CDR1 SGHAT, CDR2 FQDESV (reference sequence). CDR3 region: CASSLGQGNTDTQYF. In nucleotides, the CDR3 is TGTGCCAGCAGCTTAGGACAGGGGAACACAGATACGCAGTATTTT.

This clone was observed a few times. The CDR3 sequence: CASSGAGVRTEAFF. CDR3 coding DNA: TGTGCCAGCAGTGGGGCGGGTGTGAGGACTGAAGCTTTCTTT. The rearrangement uses TRBV12-3 or TRBV12-4 and TRBJ1-1, with D possibly TRBD1 on 5 matching bases. V gave up 5 bases and J gave up 5 bases, with 15 bases separating them. The CDR3 runs 14 residues.

This clone has at least ten counts. The chain has TRBV5-6 and TRBJ1-3; D is ambiguous. The CDR3 is made up of 13 amino acids. Trimming removed 6 bases from V and 5 bases from J, with 12 bases in between. Germline loops: CDR1 SGHDT, CDR2 YYEEEE. CDR3 coding DNA: TGTGCCAGCAACCTTAGGCTGAGAAACACCATATATTTT. This translates into CASNLRLRNTIYF.

This clone was counted ten times or more. This chain links TRBV19 with TRBJ2-1; D is possibly TRBD1 (5 bases). The CDR3 sequence is 14 residues long. The ends were cut back, 6 bases at V and 3 bases at J, with 12 bases in the middle. Germline CDR1 is LNHDA and CDR2 is SQIVND (reference sequence). The DNA for the CDR3 is TGTGCCAGTAGATCCAGGGCCCTCTACAATGAGCAGTTCTTC. It translates to CASRSRALYNEQFF.

CDR3 sequence (DNA): TGTGCCAGCAGTGATCACGCCCTTTTTCTCAACGTCCTGACTTTC. The encoded protein is CASSDHALFLNVLTF. The chain couples TRBV6-1 to TRBJ2-6; D is unclear. Germline V gene data show CDR1 as MNHNS and CDR2 as SASEGT. Trimming removed 3 bases at V and 9 bases at J, with 15 bases between. This CDR3 is 15 amino acids long.

The chain carries TRBV24-1 and TRBJ2-1; 12 nucleotides agree with TRBD2. Trimming cost V 5 bases and J 9 bases; bases outside gene matches: 4. The CDR3 is made up of 14 amino acids. CDR1 is KGHDR and CDR2 is SFDVKD in the germline V gene. CDR3: CATSVASGRVEQFF. The CDR3 region has the DNA TGTGCCACCAGTGTGGCTAGCGGGAGGGTTGAGCAGTTCTTC.

This clone was recorded many times. Sequence at one end of the junction differs from germline and may be a read error. This sequence joins TRBV6-1 and TRBJ1-2; D is unclear. Germline-derived CDR1 and CDR2 are MNHNS and SASEGT. The CDR3 contains 14 residues. The CDR3 sequence: CAGSAYPENYGYTF. CDR3 bases: TGTGCCGGCAGTGCCTATCCAGAGAACTATGGCTACACCTTC.

CDR3 region: CSASTLSGRATDTQYF. The CDR3 bases are TGCAGTGCTAGCACCCTAAGCGGGAGGGCAACAGATACGCAGTATTTT. This chain joins TRBV20-1 and TRBJ2-3, with TRBD2 matching 10 bases. Germline CDR1 DFQATT, CDR2 SNEGSKA (reference sequence). This CDR3 is built from 16 residues. Losses at the gene ends were 3 bases for V and 3 bases for J; bases not matched to a gene: 9.

V usage is TRBV11-2 and J usage is TRBJ2-7, with no clear D. This CDR3 has 17 amino acids. Germline V gives CDR1 SGHAT, CDR2 FQNNGV. V dropped 4 bases and J dropped 3 bases, with 22 bases sitting between them. The CDR3 loop is CASSSRSSSGAYYEQYF. The CDR3 DNA follows: TGTGCCAGCAGCTCCCGGAGCTCGTCGGGTGCCTACTACGAGCAGTACTTC.

This clone is medium-sized (0.01 to 0.1%). The chain couples TRBV4-2 to TRBJ2-5; maybe TRBD2 (5 bases). Trimming took off 3 bases at V and 7 bases at J, with 15 bases between the two ends. Germline values: CDR1 LGHNA, CDR2 YNFKEQ. The CDR3 is 14 residues long. Written as DNA, the CDR3 is TGTGCCAGCAGCCACGAAGGGATGGGAGTGACCCAGTACTTC. This sequence encodes CASSHEGMGVTQYF.

This chain uses TRBV20-1 with TRBJ2-7, with D perhaps given as TRBD1 or TRBD2 (5 bases each). The V gene lost 2 bases and the J gene lost 4 bases, with 15 bases spanning the gap. The CDR3 runs 14 residues. Germline assignment: CDR1 DFQATT and CDR2 SNEGSKA (reference sequence). CDR3 residues: CSARSDTEGYEQYF. In nucleotides, the CDR3 is TGCAGTGCTAGATCAGACACAGAGGGGTACGAGCAGTACTTC.

By share, this clone counts as medium-sized. The CDR3 here is CASSPTGGPYNEQFF. The CDR3, as DNA: TGTGCCAGCAGCCCTACAGGGGGCCCCTACAATGAGCAGTTCTTC. The rearrangement joins TRBV11-3 to TRBJ2-1; 9 bases align to TRBD1. This CDR3 contains 15 residues. Germline-derived CDR1 and CDR2 are SGHNT and YENEEA. V shed 5 bases and J 2 bases; nucleotides not matched to a gene: 4.

This clone showed up many times. V is TRBV6-5 and J is TRBJ2-2; D gene unclear. The CDR3 spans 16 residues. Germline V gene lookup returns CDR1 MNHEY and CDR2 SVGAGI. The V end lost 0 bases, the J end lost 4 bases, and 12 bases lay between the germline ends. The CDR3 coding sequence is TGTGCCAGCAGTTACTCCGGTTTCAGCAGCACCGGGGAGCTGTTTTTT. Its protein is CASSYSGFSSTGELFF.